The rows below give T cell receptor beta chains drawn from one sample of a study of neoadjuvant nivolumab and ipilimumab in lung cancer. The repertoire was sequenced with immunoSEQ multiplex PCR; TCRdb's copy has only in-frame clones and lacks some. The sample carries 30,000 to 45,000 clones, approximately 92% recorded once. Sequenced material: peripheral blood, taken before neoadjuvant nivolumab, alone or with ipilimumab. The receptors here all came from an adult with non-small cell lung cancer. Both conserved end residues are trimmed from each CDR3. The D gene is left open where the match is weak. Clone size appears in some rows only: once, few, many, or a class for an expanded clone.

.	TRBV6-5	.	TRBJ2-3	ASSYTWDIGTDTQY
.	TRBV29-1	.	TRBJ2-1	SVGFTGVYNEQF
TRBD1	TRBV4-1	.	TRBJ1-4	ASSQRLRTGGTNEKLF
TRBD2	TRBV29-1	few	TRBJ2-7	SVVSGTSGFGEQY
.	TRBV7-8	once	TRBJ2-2	ASSLREGTGELF
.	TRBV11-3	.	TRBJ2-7	ASKVSTNRHQSYEQY
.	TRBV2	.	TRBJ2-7	ASSELHLGEQY
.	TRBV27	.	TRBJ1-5	ASSPAWFGNQPQH
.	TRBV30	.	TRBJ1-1	AWRAPPAREAF
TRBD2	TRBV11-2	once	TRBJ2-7	ASSYSAGDYEQY
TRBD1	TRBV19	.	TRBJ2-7	ASSTGTGDYEQY
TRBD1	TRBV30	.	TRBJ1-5	AWSRTGDQPQH
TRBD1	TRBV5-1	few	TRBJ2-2	ASRPRQGAAGELF
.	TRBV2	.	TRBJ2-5	ASRDRQETQY
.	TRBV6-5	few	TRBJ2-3	ASSPPTGTDTQY
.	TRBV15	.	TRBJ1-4	ATSMRRHNEKLF
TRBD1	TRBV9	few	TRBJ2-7	ASSVEGTGRYEQY
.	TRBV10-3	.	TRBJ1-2	AISESEGGEVGYT
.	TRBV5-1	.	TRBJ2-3	ASSLAKTGQTDTQY
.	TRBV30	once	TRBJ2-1	AWSVYEGKEQF
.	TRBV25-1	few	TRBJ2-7	ASGWQGGYEQY
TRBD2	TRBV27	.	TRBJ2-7	ASSAGTSGSYEQY
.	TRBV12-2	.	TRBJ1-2	ASRLGQTVGQSYGYT
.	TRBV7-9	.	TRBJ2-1	ASSLAPSDTYNEQF
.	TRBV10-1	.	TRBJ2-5	ASSELPKRTQY
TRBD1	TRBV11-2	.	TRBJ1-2	ASRPGGYYGYT
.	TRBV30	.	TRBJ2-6	AWSVGYSGANVLT
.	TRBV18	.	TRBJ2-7	ASSPDQGSSYEQY
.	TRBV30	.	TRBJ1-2	AWRPAESGYT
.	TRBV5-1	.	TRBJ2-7	ASSLARGRNEQY
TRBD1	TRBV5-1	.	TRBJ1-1	ASSLGAGGGKTEAF
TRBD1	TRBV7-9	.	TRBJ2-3	ASRPDYRGLAQY
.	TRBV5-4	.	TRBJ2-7	ASSLLAPTGDEQY
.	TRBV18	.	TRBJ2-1	ASSPRSSSYNEQF
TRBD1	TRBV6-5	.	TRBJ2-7	ASRYNDRGIYEQY
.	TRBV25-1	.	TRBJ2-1	ASSGRLERSYNEQF
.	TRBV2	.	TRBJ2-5	ASIFTQETQY
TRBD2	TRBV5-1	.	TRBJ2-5	ASSIGLAGIQETQY
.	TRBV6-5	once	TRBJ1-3	ASSYSMVGNTIY
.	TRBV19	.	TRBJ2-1	ASRTIDEQF
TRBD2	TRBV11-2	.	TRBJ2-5	ASSSLAGGTRTAKETQY
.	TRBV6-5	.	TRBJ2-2	ASSPLSFTGELF
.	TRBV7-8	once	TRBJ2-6	ASSPRPDSYSGANVLT
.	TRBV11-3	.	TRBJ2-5	ASSLDSLGETQY
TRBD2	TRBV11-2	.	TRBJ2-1	ASSLVGTSIEQF
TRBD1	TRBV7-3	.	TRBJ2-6	ASSSPGQPTVLT
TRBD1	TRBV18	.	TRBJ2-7	ASSRGAGQGSHEQY
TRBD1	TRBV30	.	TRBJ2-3	AFLRQGSDTQY
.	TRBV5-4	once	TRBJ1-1	ASSRPGGHTEAF
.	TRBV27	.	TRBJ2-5	ASSFRAQETQY
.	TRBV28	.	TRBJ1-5	ATATARESQPQH
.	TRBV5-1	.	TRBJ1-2	ASSSNQGVGYGYT
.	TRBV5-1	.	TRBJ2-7	ASSSAVDSYEQY
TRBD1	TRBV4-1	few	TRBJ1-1	ASSSRIQDRV
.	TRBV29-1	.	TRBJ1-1	SAVRSTEAF
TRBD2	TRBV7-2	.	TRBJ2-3	ASHELAGLTDTQY
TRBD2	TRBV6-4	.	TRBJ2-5	ASSQNPSGAETQY
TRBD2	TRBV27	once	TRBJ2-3	ASSLGRGADTQY
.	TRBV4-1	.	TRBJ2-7	ASSQDEGSYEQY
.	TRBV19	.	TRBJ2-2	ASSNPHSPTNTGELF